The following is a TCR beta chain sequence with its context. Its antigen is not identified. The data belong to a study of T cell repertoires in cytomegalovirus infection. Study-wide points: CMV-specific TCR beta clonotypes restricted by HLA-C were the ones dominating the ex vivo response.

TCRdb processed the reads anew with MiXCR; each CDR3 protein has one entry. Counted here are 830,000 or so distinct CDR3 sequences, approximately 32% occurring once; the ten biggest clones make up 12%. CDR1 LGHNA and CDR2 YNFKEQ come from the germline V gene. V shed 0 bases and J shed 4 bases, with 16 bases lying between them. The CDR3 sequence is 16 residues long. The sequence came from a human donor in good health (CMV status not recorded). Some clones in this sample may be carry-over from other donors' samples. The chain carries TRBV4-2 and TRBJ2-7; D may be TRBD2 (7 bases). The sequences come from cultured CD8+ T cells from PBMCs, collected from culture after CMV antigen stimulation. Here the CDR3 reads CASSQDTGGPLYEQYF. Here the CDR3 DNA reads TGTGCCAGCAGCCAAGATACGGGGGGCCCTCTTTACGAGCAGTACTTC.